The clone carrying this TCR beta chain was seen more than once but under ten times. The target antigen is unknown. This sample is part of a study of beta chain features in type 1 diabetes. Across the study: The patients were much like the healthy donors in age, gender and cell yields. Study results and caveats: Shorter templates may be favored by PCR, equally so in patients and controls. Across patients, naive, central memory and Treg TCRB repertoires exhibited apparently greater similarity than was observed across healthy donors. When cDNA is sequenced, cells with high TCR expression could be over-represented. In every one of the four CD4+ subsets, TCRB CDR3s were moderately but significantly shorter in Type 1 diabetes patients.

The whole isolated RNA underwent reverse transcription, so sequencing captured expressed TCRB transcripts. TCRdb's copy holds only in-frame clones and misses some; the assay was immunoSEQ multiplex PCR. The table shows 600,000 to 700,000 clones, with roughly 12% occurring only once. The V gene lost 6 bases and the J gene lost 1 base, with 9 bases spanning the gap. CDR1 is MGHDK and CDR2 is SYGVNS in the germline V gene. The CDR3 extends over 13 amino acids. The source of this sequence is a man aged 25-45 years with type 1 diabetes. V is TRBV25-1 and J is TRBJ1-1; no clear D gene. Sequenced: naive CD4+ T cells from blood. The CDR3 loop reads CASRRHPNTEAFF. CDR3 coding DNA: TGTGCCAGCAGGAGACACCCGAACACTGAAGCTTTCTTT.